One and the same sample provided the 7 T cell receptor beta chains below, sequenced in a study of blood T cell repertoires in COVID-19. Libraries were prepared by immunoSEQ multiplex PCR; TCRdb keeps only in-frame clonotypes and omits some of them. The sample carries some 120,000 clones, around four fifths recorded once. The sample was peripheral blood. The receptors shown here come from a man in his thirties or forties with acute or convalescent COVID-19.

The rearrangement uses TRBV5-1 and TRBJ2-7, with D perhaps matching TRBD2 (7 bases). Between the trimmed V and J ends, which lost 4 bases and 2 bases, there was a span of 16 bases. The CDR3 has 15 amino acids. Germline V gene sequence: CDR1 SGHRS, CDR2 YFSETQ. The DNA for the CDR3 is TGCGCCAGCAGCCCGGGGGGCAGGGCCGCCTACGAGCAGTACTTC. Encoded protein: CASSPGGRAAYEQYF.

The CDR3 DNA reads as TGCGCCAGCAGCCCCAATGGCGGGATACAGACTGGCTACACCTTC. Translation gives CASSPNGGIQTGYTF. This chain links TRBV5-1 with TRBJ1-2; D is unclear. The germline V gene encodes CDR1 SGHRS and CDR2 YFSETQ. The germline V and J ends were trimmed by 4 bases and 7 bases, with 20 bases remaining between them. There are 15 residues in the CDR3.

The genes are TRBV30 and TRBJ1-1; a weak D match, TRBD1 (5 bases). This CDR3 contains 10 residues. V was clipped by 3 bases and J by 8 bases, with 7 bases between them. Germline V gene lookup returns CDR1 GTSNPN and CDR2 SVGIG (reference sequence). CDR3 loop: CAWRGPEAFF. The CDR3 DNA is TGTGCCTGGAGGGGGCCGGAAGCTTTCTTT.

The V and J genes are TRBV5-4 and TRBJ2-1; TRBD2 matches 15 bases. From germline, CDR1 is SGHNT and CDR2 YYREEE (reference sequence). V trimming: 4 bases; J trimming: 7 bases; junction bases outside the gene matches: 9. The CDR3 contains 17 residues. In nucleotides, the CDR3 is TGTGCCAGCAGCCCCGGACTAGCGGGGGGGCCCCGGAATGAGCAGTTCTTC. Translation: CASSPGLAGGPRNEQFF.

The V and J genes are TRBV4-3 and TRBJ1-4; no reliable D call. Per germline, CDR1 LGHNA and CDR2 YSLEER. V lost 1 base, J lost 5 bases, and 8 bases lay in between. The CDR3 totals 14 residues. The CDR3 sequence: CASSQGPTNEKLFF. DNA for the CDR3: TGCGCCAGCAGCCAAGGGCCGACAAATGAAAAACTGTTTTTT.

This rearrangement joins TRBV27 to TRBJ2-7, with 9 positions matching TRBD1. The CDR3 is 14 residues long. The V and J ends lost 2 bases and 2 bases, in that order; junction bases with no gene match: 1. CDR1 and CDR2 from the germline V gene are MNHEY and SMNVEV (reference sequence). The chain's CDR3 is CASSLGDRAYEQYF. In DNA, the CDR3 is TGTGCCAGCAGTTTAGGGGACAGGGCCTACGAGCAGTACTTC.

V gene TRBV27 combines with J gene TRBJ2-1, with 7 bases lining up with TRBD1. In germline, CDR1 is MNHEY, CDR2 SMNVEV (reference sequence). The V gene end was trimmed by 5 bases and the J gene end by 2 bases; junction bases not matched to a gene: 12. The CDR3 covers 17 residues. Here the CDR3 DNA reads TGTGCCAGCAGTACCTATACTAGACAGGGAACCTACAATGAGCAGTTCTTC. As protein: CASSTYTRQGTYNEQFF.